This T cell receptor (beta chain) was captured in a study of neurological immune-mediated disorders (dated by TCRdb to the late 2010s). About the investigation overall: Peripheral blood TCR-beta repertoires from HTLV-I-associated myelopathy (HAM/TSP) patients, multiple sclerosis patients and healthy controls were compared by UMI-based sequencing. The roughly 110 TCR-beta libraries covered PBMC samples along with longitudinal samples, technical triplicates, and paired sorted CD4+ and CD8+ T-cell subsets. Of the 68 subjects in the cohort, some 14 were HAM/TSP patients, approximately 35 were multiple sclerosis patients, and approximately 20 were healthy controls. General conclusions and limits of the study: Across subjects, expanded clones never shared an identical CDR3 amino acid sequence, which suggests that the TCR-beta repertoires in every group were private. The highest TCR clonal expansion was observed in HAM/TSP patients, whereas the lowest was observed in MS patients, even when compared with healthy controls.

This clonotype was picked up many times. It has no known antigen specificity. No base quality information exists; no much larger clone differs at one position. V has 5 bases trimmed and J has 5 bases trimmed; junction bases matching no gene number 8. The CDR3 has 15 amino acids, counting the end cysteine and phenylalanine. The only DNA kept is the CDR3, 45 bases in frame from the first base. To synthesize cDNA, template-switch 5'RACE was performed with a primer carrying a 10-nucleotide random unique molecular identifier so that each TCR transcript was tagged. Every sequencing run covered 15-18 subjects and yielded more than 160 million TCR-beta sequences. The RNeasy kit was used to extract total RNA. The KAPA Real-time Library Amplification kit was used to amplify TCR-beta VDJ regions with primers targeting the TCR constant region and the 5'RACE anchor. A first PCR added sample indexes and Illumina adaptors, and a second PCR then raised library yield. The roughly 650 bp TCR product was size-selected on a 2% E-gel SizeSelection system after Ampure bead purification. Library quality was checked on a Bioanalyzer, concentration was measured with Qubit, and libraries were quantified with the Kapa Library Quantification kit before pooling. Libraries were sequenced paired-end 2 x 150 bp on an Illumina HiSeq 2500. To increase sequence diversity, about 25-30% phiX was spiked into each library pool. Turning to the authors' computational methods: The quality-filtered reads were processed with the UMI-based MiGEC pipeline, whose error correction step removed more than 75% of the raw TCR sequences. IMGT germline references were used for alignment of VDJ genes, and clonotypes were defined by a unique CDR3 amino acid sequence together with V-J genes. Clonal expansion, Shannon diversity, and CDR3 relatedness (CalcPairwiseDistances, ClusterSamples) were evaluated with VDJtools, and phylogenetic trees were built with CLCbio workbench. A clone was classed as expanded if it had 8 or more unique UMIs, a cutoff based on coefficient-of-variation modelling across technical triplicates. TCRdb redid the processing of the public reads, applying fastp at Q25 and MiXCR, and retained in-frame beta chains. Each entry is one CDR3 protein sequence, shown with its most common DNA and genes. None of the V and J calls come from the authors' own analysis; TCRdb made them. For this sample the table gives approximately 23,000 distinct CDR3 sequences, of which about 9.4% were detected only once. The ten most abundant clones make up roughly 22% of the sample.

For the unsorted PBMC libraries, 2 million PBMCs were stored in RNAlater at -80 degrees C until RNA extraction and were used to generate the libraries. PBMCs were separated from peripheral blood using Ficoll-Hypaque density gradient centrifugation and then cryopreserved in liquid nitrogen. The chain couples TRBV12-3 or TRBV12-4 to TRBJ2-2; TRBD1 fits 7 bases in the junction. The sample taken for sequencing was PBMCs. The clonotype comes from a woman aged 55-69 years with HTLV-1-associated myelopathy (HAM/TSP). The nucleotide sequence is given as TGTGCCAGCAGTGTACAGGGGAGTATGACCGGGGAGCTGTTTTTT. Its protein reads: CASSVQGSMTGELFF.